The source of this T cell receptor (beta chain) is a study of T cells in Graves' hyperthyroidism and ophthalmopathy. This CDR3 region has 13 residues. V lost 3 bases to trimming and J lost 3 bases; unmatched junction nucleotides: 3. From germline, CDR1 is GTSNPN and CDR2 SVGIG (reference sequence). Authors of the study amplified TCR beta CDR3 regions from RNA transcripts. In the first-round RT-PCR of the TCR CDR3, the HTBI primer set was used. MiXCR, run by TCRdb on the multiplex PCR reads, gives a single entry per CDR3 protein. The table includes 490,000 or so distinct CDR3 sequences, about 15% detected once. The table lists this clonotype with a count of one.

The sequencing input was blood. The chain is built from TRBV30 and TRBJ2-3, with 7 bases lining up with TRBD2. The TCR originated in a woman aged 25 to 39 with Graves' ophthalmopathy. This CDR3 reads CAWSVGGTDTQYF. CDR3 in DNA: TGTGCCTGGAGCGTCGGGGGGACAGATACGCAGTATTTT.